The 30 T cell receptor beta chains below were found in one sample sequenced in a study of shared clonotypes between healthy human individuals. Data came from immunoSEQ multiplex PCR; TCRdb stores just in-frame clones and leaves some out. The table shows 2 million to 2.5 million clones, with about 94% occurring only once. The sample taken for sequencing was naive CD4+ T cells sorted from blood. The subset denotes: CD45RA+ positively selected. The receptors were sampled from a man younger than 35 in good health.

The chain employs TRBV5-4 and TRBJ2-3, with 14 positions matching TRBD2. Trimming at V came to 4 bases and at J to 3 bases, leaving 4 bases not matched to a gene. The CDR3 contains 16 residues. The germline gives CDR1 SGHNT, CDR2 YYREEE (reference sequence). CDR3 loop: CASSKGLAGATDTQYF. DNA for the CDR3: TGTGCCAGCAGCAAGGGACTAGCGGGGGCAACAGATACGCAGTATTTT.

The rearrangement joins TRBV4-1 to TRBJ1-5, with a possible D match to TRBD1 (5 bases). V lost 4 bases, J lost 0 bases, and 13 bases lay in between. CDR1 is MGHRA, CDR2 YSYEKL, per germline. CDR3 length equals 16 residues. The CDR3 sequence: CASSLSWGNSNQPQHF. As DNA, the CDR3 is TGCGCCAGCAGCCTGTCGTGGGGGAATAGCAATCAGCCCCAGCATTTT.

The chain is built from TRBV7-3 and TRBJ1-1; D not resolved. Germline V gene sequence: CDR1 SGHTA, CDR2 FQGTGA. CDR3 length: 14 amino acids. Trimming left V 1 base short and J 4 bases short, with 10 bases between. The CDR3 coding sequence is TGTGCCAGCAGCTTAAATCCGGGAACCACTGAAGCTTTCTTT. This gives the protein CASSLNPGTTEAFF.

The genes are TRBV7-2 and TRBJ2-3; 8 bases fit TRBD1. V lost 2 bases and J lost 4; bases outside the gene matches: 8. This CDR3 contains 16 residues. Germline values: CDR1 SGHTA, CDR2 FQGNSA. CDR3 protein: CASSLQGTGGPDTQYF. The DNA of the CDR3 is TGTGCCAGCAGCTTACAAGGGACAGGAGGACCAGATACGCAGTATTTT. The variable domain in full, completed from reference TRBV7-2 and TRBJ2-3, reads GAGVSQSPSNKVTEKGKDVELRCDPISGHTALYWYRQSLGQGLEFLIYFQGNSAPDKSGLPSDRFSAERTGGSVSTLTIQRTQQEDSAVYLCASSLQGTGGPDTQYFGPGTRLTVL.

The chain combines TRBV10-3 with TRBJ1-1, with D unresolved. The length of the CDR3 is 12 residues. Germline V gives CDR1 ENHRY, CDR2 SYGVKD. V lost 5 bases and J 0 bases, leaving 4 bases between the germline ends. CDR3 nucleotide sequence: TGTGCCATCAGTAAGATGAACACTGAAGCTTTCTTT. Translated, it gives CAISKMNTEAFF.

The chain couples TRBV7-2 to TRBJ2-1, with TRBD2 matching over 11 bases. CDR3 length: 15 amino acids. With V trimmed by 9 bases and J by 9 bases, 13 bases remained unmatched. The V gene's germline CDR1 is SGHTA and CDR2 FQGNSA. The CDR3 DNA reads TGTGCCAGTACTACAGCACTAGCGGGAGTTCCTGAGCAGTTCTTC. This translates into CASTTALAGVPEQFF.

The chain is built from TRBV27 and TRBJ1-1; the match to TRBD1 covers 7 bases. With 3 bases clipped from V and 1 base from J, the junction kept 8 bases outside the gene matches. Germline V gene data show CDR1 as MNHEY and CDR2 as SMNVEV (reference sequence). The CDR3 is 16 amino acids. This CDR3 reads CASSLRRGQGNTEAFF. In nucleotides, the CDR3 is TGTGCCAGCAGTTTGAGGAGGGGGCAAGGGAACACTGAAGCTTTCTTT.

This chain joins TRBV6-6 and TRBJ1-2; D may be TRBD1 (6 bases). Germline CDR1 reads MNHNY; CDR2 reads SVGAGI (reference sequence). This CDR3 contains 14 residues. Trimming cost V 7 bases and J 2 bases, with 14 bases left between them. CDR3 region: CASNPTGLNYGYTF. CDR3 bases: TGTGCCAGCAACCCTACAGGGTTAAACTATGGCTACACCTTC.

Remarks on this clone: The sample carries other DNA sequences with the same CDR3. The chain recombines TRBV5-1 with TRBJ2-7; D may be TRBD2 (5 bases). CDR3 length equals 12 residues. V was pared by 3 bases and J by 3 bases, with 7 bases between. The V gene's germline CDR1 is SGHRS and CDR2 YFSETQ. CDR3 region: CASSSDFYEQYF. DNA of the CDR3: TGCGCCAGCAGCTCGGACTTCTACGAGCAGTACTTC.

V gene TRBV6-6 combines with J gene TRBJ1-1, with TRBD1 as a possible D gene (6 bases). Looked up from germline, CDR1 is MNHNY and CDR2 is SVGAGI (reference sequence). V shed 7 bases and J shed 3 bases, with 15 bases lying between them. This CDR3 contains 14 residues. The CDR3 region is CASTDQGPDTEAFF. CDR3 nucleotide sequence: TGTGCCAGCACCGACCAGGGGCCCGACACTGAAGCTTTCTTT.

As for this clone: The sample has other DNA sequences that encode this CDR3 too. J is TRBJ2-3 and V is TRBV11-2; D gene uncertain. Trimming removed 6 bases from V and 6 bases from J, with 10 bases in between. The germline V gene has CDR1 SGHAT and CDR2 FQNNGV. There are 12 residues in the CDR3. CDR3 region: CASSPSGDTQYF. As DNA, the CDR3 is TGTGCCAGCAGTCCCTCTGGGGATACGCAGTATTTT.

This clone was recorded once. The J gene is TRBJ2-7, the V gene TRBV2, with D possibly matching TRBD1 (5 bases). V lost 7 bases and J lost 0, with 13 bases in between. Germline V gene data show CDR1 as SNHLY and CDR2 as FYNNEI. CDR3 length equals 14 residues. CDR3 loop: CASTRQGASYEQYF. The CDR3 nucleotides are TGTGCCAGCACCCGGCAGGGTGCCTCCTACGAGCAGTACTTC.

The chain combines TRBV13 with TRBJ2-3; D ambiguous. Germline lookup yields CDR1 PRHDT and CDR2 FYEKMQ (reference sequence). The CDR3 sequence is 13 residues long. V was shortened by 5 bases and J by 5 bases, with 11 bases between the two germline ends. The chain's CDR3 is CASSPNILDTQYF. CDR3 nucleotides: TGTGCCAGCAGCCCTAACATTTTAGATACGCAGTATTTT. The variable domain in full, completed from reference TRBV13 and TRBJ2-3, reads AAGVIQSPRHLIKEKRETATLKCYPIPRHDTVYWYQQGPGQDPQFLISFYEKMQSDKGSIPDRFSAQQFSDYHSELNMSSLELGDSALYFCASSPNILDTQYFGPGTRLTVL.

The chain is built from TRBV18 and TRBJ2-7, with 7 positions matching TRBD2. Germline V gives CDR1 KGHSH, CDR2 LQKENI. The CDR3 is 14 amino acids. Trimming at V came to 2 bases and at J to 3 bases, leaving 4 bases not matched to a gene. The CDR3 nucleotides read TGTGCCAGCTCACCAGGGGGGGGAGACTACGAGCAGTACTTC. It codes for CASSPGGGDYEQYF. The complete variable domain, with remaining parts taken from reference TRBV18 and TRBJ2-7, reads NAGVMQNPRHLVRRRGQEARLRCSPMKGHSHVYWYRQLPEEGLKFMVYLQKENIIDESGMPKERFSAEFPKEGPSILRIQQVVRGDSAAYFCASSPGGGDYEQYFGPGTRLTVT.

The gene calls are TRBV7-9 and TRBJ2-5, with TRBD2 matching 10 bases. Looked up from germline, CDR1 is SEHNR and CDR2 is FQNEAQ (reference sequence). CDR3 size: 15 residues. The V and J ends lost 5 bases and 2 bases, in that order; junction bases with no gene match: 5. The CDR3 sequence is CASSDGLAEQETQYF. For the CDR3, the DNA is TGTGCCAGCAGCGATGGACTAGCGGAACAAGAGACCCAGTACTTC.

The chain has TRBV7-9 and TRBJ2-7, with a weak D call TRBD1 (6 bases). With 0 bases removed from V and 7 bases from J, the gap between germline ends came to 19 bases. Germline CDR1 is SEHNR and CDR2 is FQNEAQ (reference sequence). This CDR3 spans 16 amino acids. CDR3 coding DNA: TGTGCCAGCAGCTTAGCTCGGGCAGGGGTGTCGGATGAGCAGTACTTC. It specifies CASSLARAGVSDEQYF.

This clone was seen only once. This chain connects TRBV2 to TRBJ2-5; unclear D gene. CDR3 length: 13 amino acids. Trimming shortened V by 5 bases and J by 4 bases, and 11 bases separated the two germline ends. Per germline, CDR1 SNHLY and CDR2 FYNNEI. CDR3 residues: CASSIPTGETQYF. CDR3 DNA sequence: TGTGCCAGCAGTATCCCAACGGGAGAGACCCAGTACTTC.

The CDR3 sequence: CASTRDSNYGYTF. In nucleotides, the CDR3 is TGCGCCAGCACCAGGGATTCTAACTATGGCTACACCTTC. V gene TRBV5-1 combines with J gene TRBJ1-2, with TRBD1 as a possible D gene (5 bases). The CDR3 extends over 13 amino acids. The V gene's germline CDR1 is SGHRS and CDR2 YFSETQ. Trimming left V 6 bases short and J 0 bases short, with 9 bases between.

The chain is built from TRBV2 and TRBJ2-7, with unresolved D. CDR1 and CDR2 (germline): SNHLY, FYNNEI. The CDR3 has 15 residues. The germline V and J ends were trimmed by 2 bases and 2 bases, with 13 bases remaining between them. The CDR3 DNA is TGTGCCAGCAGTGAAAGTTATCACAGCGCCTACGAGCAGTACTTC. It encodes CASSESYHSAYEQYF. Complete variable domain (other parts from reference TRBV2 and TRBJ2-7): EPEVTQTPSHQVTQMGQEVILRCVPISNHLYFYWYRQILGQKVEFLVSFYNNEISEKSEIFDDQFSVERPDGSNFTLKIRSTKLEDSAMYFCASSESYHSAYEQYFGPGTRLTVT.

V usage is TRBV5-1 and J usage is TRBJ2-5, with D perhaps assigned TRBD1 or TRBD2 (5 bases each). The germline V gene encodes CDR1 SGHRS and CDR2 YFSETQ. The CDR3 length is 15 residues. V dropped 4 bases and J dropped 5 bases, with 18 bases sitting between them. CDR3 in DNA: TGCGCCAGCAGCCTCTACCGGGACCCTAGGGAGACCCAGTACTTC. This gives the protein CASSLYRDPRETQYF.

The chain recombines TRBV9 with TRBJ2-3; D gene ambiguous. The CDR3 spans 15 residues. Germline V lookup: CDR1 SGDLS, CDR2 YYNGEE. The V gene lost 3 bases and the J gene lost 3 bases, with 14 bases spanning the gap. CDR3 sequence: CASSATLYTTDTQYF. CDR3 DNA sequence: TGTGCCAGCAGCGCAACTCTATATACTACAGATACGCAGTATTTT.

The chain uses TRBV5-4 and TRBJ2-1; 10 bases line up with TRBD2. This CDR3 region has 18 residues. In germline, CDR1 is SGHNT, CDR2 YYREEE (reference sequence). V dropped 4 bases and J dropped 4; count of bases not matched to a gene: 14. The CDR3 nucleotides are TGTGCCAGCAGCCCTCGGACCTTTAGCGGGGGGCCATACAATGAGCAGTTCTTC. Its translation: CASSPRTFSGGPYNEQFF.

The J gene is TRBJ1-5, the V gene TRBV5-6; D might be TRBD1 (6 bases). Trimming stripped 4 bases from V and 1 base from J, with 9 bases between. The V gene's germline CDR1 is SGHDT and CDR2 YYEEEE. The CDR3 spans 14 residues. CDR3 residues: CASSQGQSNQPQHF. In DNA form, the CDR3 reads TGTGCCAGCAGCCAGGGACAAAGCAATCAGCCCCAGCATTTT. The complete variable domain, with remaining parts taken from reference TRBV5-6 and TRBJ1-5, reads DAGVTQSPTHLIKTRGQQVTLRCSPKSGHDTVSWYQQALGQGPQFIFQYYEEEERQRGNFPDRFSGHQFPNYSSELNVNALLLGDSALYLCASSQGQSNQPQHFGDGTRLSIL.

About this clone: Other nucleotide sequences in the sample specify the same CDR3. The gene calls are TRBV5-4 and TRBJ1-1, with TRBD1 matching over 9 bases. Germline V gene data show CDR1 as SGHNT and CDR2 as YYREEE (reference sequence). V gave up 6 bases and J gave up 1 base; unmatched junction bases: 7. The CDR3 totals 15 residues. The CDR3: CASTPGQGWNTEAFF. CDR3 coding DNA: TGTGCCAGCACCCCGGGACAGGGCTGGAACACTGAAGCTTTCTTT.

The chain couples TRBV6-5 to TRBJ1-1; 8 bases fit TRBD1. Per the germline V gene, CDR1 is MNHEY and CDR2 is SVGAGI. The CDR3 consists of 15 residues. V lost 8 bases to trimming and J lost 1 base; unmatched junction nucleotides: 9. The CDR3 DNA is TGTGCCAGCGGATTCCTAGGACAGGGGAACACTGAAGCTTTCTTT. As protein: CASGFLGQGNTEAFF.

Points on this clone: This may be a read error, as it is one base from a much larger clone. This sample also contains other DNA sequences that code for the same CDR3. V is TRBV30 and J is TRBJ2-5; D is uncertain. The CDR3 contains 10 residues. V was trimmed by 5 bases and J by 2 bases, leaving 3 bases between them. Looked up from germline, CDR1 is GTSNPN and CDR2 is SVGIG (reference sequence). Here the CDR3 reads CAWGQETQYF. The CDR3 bases are TGTGCCTGGGGTCAAGAGACCCAGTACTTC. Looking up the rest from reference TRBV30 and TRBJ2-5 gives the full variable domain: SQTIHQWPATLVQPVGSPLSLECTVEGTSNPNLYWYRQAAGRGLQLLFYSVGIGQISSEVPQNLSASRPQDRQFILSSKKLLLSDSGFYLCAWGQETQYFGPGTRLLVL.

The chain recombines TRBV27 with TRBJ2-3; D is unclear. With 6 bases removed from V and 6 bases from J, the gap between germline ends came to 10 bases. This CDR3 comprises 12 residues. The V gene's germline CDR1 is MNHEY and CDR2 SMNVEV (reference sequence). The CDR3 loop is CASSRAPDTQYF. The CDR3 nucleotides are TGTGCCAGCAGCCGGGCCCCTGATACGCAGTATTTT.

In DNA, the CDR3 is TGTGCCAGCAGCTTTATAGTGGATACGCAGTATTTT. Translated: CASSFIVDTQYF. J is TRBJ2-3 and V is TRBV7-2; D remains ambiguous. The V gene's germline CDR1 is SGHTA and CDR2 FQGNSA. The CDR3 has 12 residues. Trimming left V 3 bases short and J 6 bases short, with 7 bases between. Supplemented by reference TRBV7-2 and TRBJ2-3, the full variable domain reads GAGVSQSPSNKVTEKGKDVELRCDPISGHTALYWYRQSLGQGLEFLIYFQGNSAPDKSGLPSDRFSAERTGGSVSTLTIQRTQQEDSAVYLCASSFIVDTQYFGPGTRLTVL.

In regard to this clone: Other DNA sequences of this sample code for an identical CDR3. The gene calls are TRBV5-1 and TRBJ2-7; D may be TRBD1 (5 bases). Looked up from germline, CDR1 is SGHRS and CDR2 is YFSETQ. The CDR3 consists of 14 residues. V gave up 0 bases and J gave up 2 bases, with 9 bases separating them. The CDR3 here is CASSLGQSTYEQYF. The CDR3 nucleotides are TGCGCCAGCAGCTTGGGACAGTCCACCTACGAGCAGTACTTC.

The chain links TRBV4-1 to TRBJ1-2; 9 positions agree with TRBD1. This CDR3 is 15 amino acids long. V shed 4 bases and J 2 bases; nucleotides not matched to a gene: 5. The germline V gene has CDR1 MGHRA and CDR2 YSYEKL. CDR3 DNA: TGCGCCAGCAGCCCGGAAGGGACAGGGAACTATGGCTACACCTTC. Its translation: CASSPEGTGNYGYTF.